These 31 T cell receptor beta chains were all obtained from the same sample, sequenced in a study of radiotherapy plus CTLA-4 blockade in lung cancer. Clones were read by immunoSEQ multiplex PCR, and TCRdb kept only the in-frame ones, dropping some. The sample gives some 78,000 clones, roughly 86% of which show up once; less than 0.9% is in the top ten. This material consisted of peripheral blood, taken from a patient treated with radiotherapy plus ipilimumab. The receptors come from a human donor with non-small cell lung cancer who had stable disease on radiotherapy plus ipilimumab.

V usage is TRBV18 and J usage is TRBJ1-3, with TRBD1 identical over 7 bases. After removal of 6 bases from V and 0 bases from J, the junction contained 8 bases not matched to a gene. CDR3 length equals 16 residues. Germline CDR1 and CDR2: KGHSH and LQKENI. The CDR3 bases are TGTGCCAGCTCGCAGAAGGACAGGTTCTCTGGAAACACCATATATTTT. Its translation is CASSQKDRFSGNTIYF.

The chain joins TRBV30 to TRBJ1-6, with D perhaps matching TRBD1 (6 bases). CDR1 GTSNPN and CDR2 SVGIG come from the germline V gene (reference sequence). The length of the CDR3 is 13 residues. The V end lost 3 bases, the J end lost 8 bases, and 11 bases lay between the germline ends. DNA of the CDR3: TGTGCCTGGAGAGGGACAACGGATTCACCCCTCCACTTT. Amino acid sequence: CAWRGTTDSPLHF.

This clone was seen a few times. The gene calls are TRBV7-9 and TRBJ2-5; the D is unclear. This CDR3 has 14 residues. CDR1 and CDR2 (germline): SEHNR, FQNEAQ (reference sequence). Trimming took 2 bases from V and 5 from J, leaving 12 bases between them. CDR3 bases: TGTGCCAGCAGCTTATCCAGTTATGAGGAGACCCAGTACTTC. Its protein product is CASSLSSYEETQYF.

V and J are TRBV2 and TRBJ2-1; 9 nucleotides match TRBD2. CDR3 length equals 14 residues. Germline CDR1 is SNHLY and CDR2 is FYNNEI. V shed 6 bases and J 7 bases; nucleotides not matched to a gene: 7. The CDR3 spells CASRRTSASNEQFF. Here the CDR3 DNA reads TGTGCCAGCAGACGGACTAGCGCCTCGAATGAGCAGTTCTTC.

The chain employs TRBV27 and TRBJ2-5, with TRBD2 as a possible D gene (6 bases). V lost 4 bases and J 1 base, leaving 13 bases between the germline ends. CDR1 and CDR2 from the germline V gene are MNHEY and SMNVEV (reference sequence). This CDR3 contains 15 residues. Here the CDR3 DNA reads TGTGCCAGCAGTTCCCTGGAAGCGGGCCAAGAGACCCAGTACTTC. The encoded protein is CASSSLEAGQETQYF.

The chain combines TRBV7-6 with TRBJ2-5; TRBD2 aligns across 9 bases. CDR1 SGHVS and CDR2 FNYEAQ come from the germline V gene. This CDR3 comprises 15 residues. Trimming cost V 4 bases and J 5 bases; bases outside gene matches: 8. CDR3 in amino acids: CASSSSSGALETQYF. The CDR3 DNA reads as TGTGCCAGCAGCTCCTCTAGCGGGGCCCTTGAGACCCAGTACTTC.

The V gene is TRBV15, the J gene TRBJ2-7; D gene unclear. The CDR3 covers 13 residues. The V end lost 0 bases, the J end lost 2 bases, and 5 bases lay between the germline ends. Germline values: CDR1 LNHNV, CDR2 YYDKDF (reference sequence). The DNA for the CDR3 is TGTGCCACCAGCAGAGACCCCCCCTACGAGCAGTACTTC. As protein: CATSRDPPYEQYF.

The CDR3 protein is CASSYTGGSGKNIQYF. In DNA, the CDR3 is TGTGCCAGCAGTTACACAGGGGGCAGTGGCAAAAACATTCAGTACTTC. This rearrangement joins TRBV6-5 to TRBJ2-4; 9 bases are shared with TRBD1. J was trimmed by 3 bases and V by 2 bases; bases with no gene match: 5. Germline V gives CDR1 MNHEY, CDR2 SVGAGI. The CDR3 is 16 amino acids.

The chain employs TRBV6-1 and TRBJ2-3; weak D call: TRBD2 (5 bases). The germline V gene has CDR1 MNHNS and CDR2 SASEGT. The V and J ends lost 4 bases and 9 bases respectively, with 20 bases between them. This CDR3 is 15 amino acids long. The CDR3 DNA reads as TGTGCCAGCAGTGGGGGAGCCGTGAGTCGGGTGACGCAGTATTTT. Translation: CASSGGAVSRVTQYF.

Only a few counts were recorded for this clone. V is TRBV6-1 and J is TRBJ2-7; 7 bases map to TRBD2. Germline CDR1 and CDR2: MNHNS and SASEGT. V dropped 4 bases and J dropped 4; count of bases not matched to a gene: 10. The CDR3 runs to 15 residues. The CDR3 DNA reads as TGTGCCAGCAGTGGCGGGTGGGGGGGGAGGTACGAGCAGTACTTC. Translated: CASSGGWGGRYEQYF.

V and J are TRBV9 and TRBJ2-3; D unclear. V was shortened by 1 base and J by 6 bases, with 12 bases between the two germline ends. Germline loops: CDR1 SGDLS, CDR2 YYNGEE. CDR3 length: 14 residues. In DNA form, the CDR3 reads TGTGCCAGCAGCGTAAGGTCCCGTCCGGATACGCAGTATTTT. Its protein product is CASSVRSRPDTQYF. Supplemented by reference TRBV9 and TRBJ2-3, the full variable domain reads DSGVTQTPKHLITATGQRVTLRCSPRSGDLSVYWYQQSLDQGLQFLIQYYNGEERAKGNILERFSAQQFPDLHSELNLSSLELGDSALYFCASSVRSRPDTQYFGPGTRLTVL.

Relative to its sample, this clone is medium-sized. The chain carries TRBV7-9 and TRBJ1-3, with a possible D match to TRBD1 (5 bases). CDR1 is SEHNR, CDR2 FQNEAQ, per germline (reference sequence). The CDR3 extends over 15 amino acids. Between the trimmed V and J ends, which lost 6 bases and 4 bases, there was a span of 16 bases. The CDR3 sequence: CASSFDSLQGNTIYF. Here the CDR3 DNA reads TGTGCCAGCAGTTTCGACAGCCTTCAGGGAAACACCATATATTTT. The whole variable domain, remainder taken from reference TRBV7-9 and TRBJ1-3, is DTGVSQNPRHKITKRGQNVTFRCDPISEHNRLYWYRQTLGQGPEFLTYFQNEAQLEKSRLLSDRFSAERPKGSFSTLEIQRTEQGDSAMYLCASSFDSLQGNTIYFGEGSWLTVV.

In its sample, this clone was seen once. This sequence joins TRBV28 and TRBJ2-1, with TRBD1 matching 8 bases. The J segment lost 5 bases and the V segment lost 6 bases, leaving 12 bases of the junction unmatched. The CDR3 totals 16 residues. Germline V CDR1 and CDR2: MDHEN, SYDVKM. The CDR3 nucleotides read TGTGCCAGCAGCGTCCCCGGGCAGGGGGCAAACAATGAGCAGTTCTTC. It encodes CASSVPGQGANNEQFF. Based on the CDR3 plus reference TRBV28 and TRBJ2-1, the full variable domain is DVKVTQSSRYLVKRTGEKVFLECVQDMDHENMFWYRQDPGLGLRLIYFSYDVKMKEKGDIPEGYSVSREKKERFSLILESASTNQTSMYLCASSVPGQGANNEQFFGPGTRLTVL.

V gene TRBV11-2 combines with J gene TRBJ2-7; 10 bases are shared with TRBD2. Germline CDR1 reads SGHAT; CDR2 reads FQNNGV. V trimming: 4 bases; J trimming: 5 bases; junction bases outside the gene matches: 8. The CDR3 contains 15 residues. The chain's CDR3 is CASSSISGRFNEQYF. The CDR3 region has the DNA TGTGCCAGCAGCTCCATTAGCGGGAGGTTCAACGAGCAGTACTTC. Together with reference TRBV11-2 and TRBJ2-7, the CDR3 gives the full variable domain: EAGVAQSPRYKIIEKRQSVAFWCNPISGHATLYWYQQILGQGPKLLIQFQNNGVVDDSQLPKDRFSAERLKGVDSTLKIQPAKLEDSAVYLCASSSISGRFNEQYFGPGTRLTVT.

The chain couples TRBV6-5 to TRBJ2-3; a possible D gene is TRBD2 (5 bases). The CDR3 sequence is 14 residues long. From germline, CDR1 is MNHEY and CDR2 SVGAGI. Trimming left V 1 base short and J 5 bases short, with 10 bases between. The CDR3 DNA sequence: TGTGCCAGCAGTTACTTCACTAGTCGAGATACGCAGTATTTT. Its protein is CASSYFTSRDTQYF.

In DNA, the CDR3 is TGTGCCAGCAGCCCACAGGGCCCTGGAAACACCATATATTTT. Protein product: CASSPQGPGNTIYF. The rearrangement joins TRBV5-4 to TRBJ1-3; D perhaps matches TRBD1 (6 bases). V lost 4 bases and J lost 2, with 10 bases in between. Germline CDR1 and CDR2: SGHNT and YYREEE (reference sequence). The CDR3 consists of 14 residues.

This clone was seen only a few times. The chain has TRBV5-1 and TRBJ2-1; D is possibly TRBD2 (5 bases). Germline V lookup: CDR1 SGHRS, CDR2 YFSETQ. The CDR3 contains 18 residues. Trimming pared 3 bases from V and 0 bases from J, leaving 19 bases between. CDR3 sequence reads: CASSSHLRAAYSYNEQFF. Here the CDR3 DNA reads TGCGCCAGCAGCTCGCACCTTCGAGCGGCTTACTCCTACAATGAGCAGTTCTTC. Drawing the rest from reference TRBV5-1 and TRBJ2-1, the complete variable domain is KAGVTQTPRYLIKTRGQQVTLSCSPISGHRSVSWYQQTPGQGLQFLFEYFSETQRNKGNFPGRFSGRQFSNSRSEMNVSTLELGDSALYLCASSSHLRAAYSYNEQFFGPGTRLTVL.

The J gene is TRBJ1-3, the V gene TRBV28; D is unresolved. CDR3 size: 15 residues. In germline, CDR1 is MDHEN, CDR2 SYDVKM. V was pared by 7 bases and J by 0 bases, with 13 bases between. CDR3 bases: TGTGCCAGCAATGAGGTGGCGTCCTCTGGAAACACCATATATTTT. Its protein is CASNEVASSGNTIYF.

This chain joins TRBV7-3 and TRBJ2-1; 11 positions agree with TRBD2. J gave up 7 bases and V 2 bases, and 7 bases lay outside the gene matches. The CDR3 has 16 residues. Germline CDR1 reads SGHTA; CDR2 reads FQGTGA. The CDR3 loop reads CASSLGGLADGNEQFF. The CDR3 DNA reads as TGTGCCAGCAGCTTAGGGGGACTAGCGGACGGAAATGAGCAGTTCTTC.

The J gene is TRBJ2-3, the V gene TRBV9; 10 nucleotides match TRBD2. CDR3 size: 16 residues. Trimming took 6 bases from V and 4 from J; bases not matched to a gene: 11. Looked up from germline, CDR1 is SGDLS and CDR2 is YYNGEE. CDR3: CASTWSGRARADTQYF. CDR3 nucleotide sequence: TGTGCCAGCACGTGGAGCGGGAGGGCCCGGGCAGATACGCAGTATTTT.

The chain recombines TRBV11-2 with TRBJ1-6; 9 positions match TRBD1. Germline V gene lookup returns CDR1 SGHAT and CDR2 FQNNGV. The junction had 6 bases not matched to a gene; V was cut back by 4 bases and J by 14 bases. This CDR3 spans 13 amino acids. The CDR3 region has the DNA TGTGCCAGCAGCTCCCGGGACAGGGCCACCCTCCACTTT. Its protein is CASSSRDRATLHF.

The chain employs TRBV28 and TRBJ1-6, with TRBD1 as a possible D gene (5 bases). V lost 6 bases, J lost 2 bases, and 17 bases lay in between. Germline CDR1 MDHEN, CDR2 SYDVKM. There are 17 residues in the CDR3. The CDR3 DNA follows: TGTGCCAGCAGCGGGGGTGAGGCGGCCCCCTATAATTCACCCCTCCACTTT. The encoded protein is CASSGGEAAPYNSPLHF.

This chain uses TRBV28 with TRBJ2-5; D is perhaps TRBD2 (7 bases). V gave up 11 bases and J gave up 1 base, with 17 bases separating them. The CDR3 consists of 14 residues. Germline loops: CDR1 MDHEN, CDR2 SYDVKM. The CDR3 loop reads CALSRGGSQETQYF. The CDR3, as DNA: TGTGCCCTTTCAAGGGGGGGGTCCCAAGAGACCCAGTACTTC.

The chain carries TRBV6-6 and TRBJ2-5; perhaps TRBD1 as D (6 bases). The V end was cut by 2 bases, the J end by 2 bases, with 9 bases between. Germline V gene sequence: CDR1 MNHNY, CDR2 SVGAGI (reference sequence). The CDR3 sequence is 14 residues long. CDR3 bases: TGTGCCAGCAGTTACAGCGGACAGCAAGAGACCCAGTACTTC. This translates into CASSYSGQQETQYF.

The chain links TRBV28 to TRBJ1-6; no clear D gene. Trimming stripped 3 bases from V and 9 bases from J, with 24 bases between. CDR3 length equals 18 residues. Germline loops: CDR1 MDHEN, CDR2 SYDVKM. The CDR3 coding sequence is TGTGCCAGCAGTTTTCCCGGGGTGGGCGGGAAAAGTGGTTCACCCCTCCACTTT. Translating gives CASSFPGVGGKSGSPLHF.

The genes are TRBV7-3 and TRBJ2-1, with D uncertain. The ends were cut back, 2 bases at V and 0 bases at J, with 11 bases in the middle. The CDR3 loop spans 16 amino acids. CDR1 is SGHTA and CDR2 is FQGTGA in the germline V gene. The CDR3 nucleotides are TGTGCCAGCAGCTTATGGGCGGTGAGCTCCTACAATGAGCAGTTCTTC. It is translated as CASSLWAVSSYNEQFF.

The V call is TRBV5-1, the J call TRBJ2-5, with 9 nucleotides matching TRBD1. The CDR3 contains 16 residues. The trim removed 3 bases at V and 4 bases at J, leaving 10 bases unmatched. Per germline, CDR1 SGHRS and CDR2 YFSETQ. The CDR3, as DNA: TGCGCCAGCAGCTCCCTCTTCGACAGGGGGGCAGAGACCCAGTACTTC. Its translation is CASSSLFDRGAETQYF.

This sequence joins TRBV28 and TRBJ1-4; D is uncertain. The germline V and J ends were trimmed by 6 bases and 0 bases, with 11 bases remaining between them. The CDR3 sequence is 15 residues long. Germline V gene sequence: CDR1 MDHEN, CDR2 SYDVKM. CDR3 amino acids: CASSLTRATNEKLFF. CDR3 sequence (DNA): TGTGCCAGCAGCCTCACGCGTGCAACTAATGAAAAACTGTTTTTT. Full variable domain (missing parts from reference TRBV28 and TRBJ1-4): DVKVTQSSRYLVKRTGEKVFLECVQDMDHENMFWYRQDPGLGLRLIYFSYDVKMKEKGDIPEGYSVSREKKERFSLILESASTNQTSMYLCASSLTRATNEKLFFGSGTQLSVL.

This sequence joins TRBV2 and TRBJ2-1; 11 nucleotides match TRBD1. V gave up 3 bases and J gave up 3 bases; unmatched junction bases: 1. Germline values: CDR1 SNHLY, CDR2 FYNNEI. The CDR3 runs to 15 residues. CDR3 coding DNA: TGTGCCAGCAGTGAGGACAGGGGGCACTACAATGAGCAGTTCTTC. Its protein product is CASSEDRGHYNEQFF.

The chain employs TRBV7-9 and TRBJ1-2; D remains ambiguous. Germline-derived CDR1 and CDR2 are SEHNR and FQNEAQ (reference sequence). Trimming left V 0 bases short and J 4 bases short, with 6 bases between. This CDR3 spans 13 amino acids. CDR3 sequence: CASSLARLYGYTF. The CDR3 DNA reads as TGTGCCAGCAGCTTAGCGAGACTCTATGGCTACACCTTC.

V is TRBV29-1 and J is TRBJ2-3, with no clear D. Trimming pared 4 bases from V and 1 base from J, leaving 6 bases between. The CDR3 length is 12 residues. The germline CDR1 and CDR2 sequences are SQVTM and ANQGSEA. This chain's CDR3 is CSVVEGTDTQYF. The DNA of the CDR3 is TGCAGCGTTGTCGAGGGCACAGATACGCAGTATTTT.